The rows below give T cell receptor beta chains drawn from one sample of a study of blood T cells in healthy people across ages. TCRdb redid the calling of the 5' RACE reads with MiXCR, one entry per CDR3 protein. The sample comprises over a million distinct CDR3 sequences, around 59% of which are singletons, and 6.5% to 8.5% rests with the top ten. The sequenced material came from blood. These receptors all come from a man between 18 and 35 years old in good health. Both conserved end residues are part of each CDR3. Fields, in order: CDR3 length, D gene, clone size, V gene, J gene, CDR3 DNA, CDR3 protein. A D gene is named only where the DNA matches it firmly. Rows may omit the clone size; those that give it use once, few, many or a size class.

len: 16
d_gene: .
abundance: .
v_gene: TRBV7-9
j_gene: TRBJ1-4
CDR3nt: TGTGCCAGCAGACGGGGTCCGGGCAGGGCTAATGAAAAACTGTTTTTT
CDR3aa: CASRRGPGRANEKLFF

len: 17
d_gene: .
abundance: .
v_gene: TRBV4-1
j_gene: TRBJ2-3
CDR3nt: TGCGCCAGCAGCCAATCCCCGGGGAAGGGCCGAGGGAATACGCAGTATTTT
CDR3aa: CASSQSPGKGRGNTQYF

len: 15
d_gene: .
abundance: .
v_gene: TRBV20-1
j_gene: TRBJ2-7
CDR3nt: TGCAGTGCTGCATCTAGGGGTCGGGGCTCCTACGAGCAGTACTTC
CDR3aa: CSAASRGRGSYEQYF

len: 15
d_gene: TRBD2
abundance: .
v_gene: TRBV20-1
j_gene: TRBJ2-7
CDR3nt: TGCAGTACCTCTCCGGGACTAGGTTTATCCTACGAGCAGTACTTC
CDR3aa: CSTSPGLGLSYEQYF

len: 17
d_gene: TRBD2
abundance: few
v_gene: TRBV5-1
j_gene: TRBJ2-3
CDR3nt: TGCGCCAGCAGCTTGGCCGTTAGCGGGTCTAGCACAGATACGCAGTATTTT
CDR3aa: CASSLAVSGSSTDTQYF

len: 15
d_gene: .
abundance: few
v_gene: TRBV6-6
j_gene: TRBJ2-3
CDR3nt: TGTGCCAGCAAGGAGGACACGTCAGTCGCAGATACGCAGTATTTT
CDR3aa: CASKEDTSVADTQYF

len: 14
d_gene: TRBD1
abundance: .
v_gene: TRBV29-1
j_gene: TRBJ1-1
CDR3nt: TGCAGCGTTAGGGGACAGCGATTGAACACTGAAGCTTTCTTT
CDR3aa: CSVRGQRLNTEAFF

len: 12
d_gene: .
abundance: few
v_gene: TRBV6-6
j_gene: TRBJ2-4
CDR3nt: TGTGCCAGCAGCCTCGACAGGAAGGGCCAGTACTTC
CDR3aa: CASSLDRKGQYF

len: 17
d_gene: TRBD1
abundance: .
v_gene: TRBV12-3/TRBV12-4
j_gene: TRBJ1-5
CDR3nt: TGTGCCAGCAGTTTAGATGTTGGCAGGGGGACCGTAAAGCCCCAGCATTTT
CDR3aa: CASSLDVGRGTVKPQHF

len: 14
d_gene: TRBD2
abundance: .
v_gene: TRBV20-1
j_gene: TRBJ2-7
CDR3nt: TGCAGTGCTAGAGAATCGAGCGGGAGGGACGAGCAGTACTTC
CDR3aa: CSARESSGRDEQYF

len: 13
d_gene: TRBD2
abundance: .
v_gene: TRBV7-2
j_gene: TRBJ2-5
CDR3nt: TGTGCCAGCAGCTTAGGACTAGCGGGTTGGCAGTACTTC
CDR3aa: CASSLGLAGWQYF

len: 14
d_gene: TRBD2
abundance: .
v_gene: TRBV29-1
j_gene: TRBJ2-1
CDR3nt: TGCAGCGTTGAGCCTAGCGGACGTCCCAATGAGCAGTTCTTC
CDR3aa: CSVEPSGRPNEQFF

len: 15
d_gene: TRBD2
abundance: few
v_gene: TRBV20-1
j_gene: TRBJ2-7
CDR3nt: TGCAGTGCTATTATGACTAGCGGGAATAGCTACGAGCAGTACTTC
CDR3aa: CSAIMTSGNSYEQYF

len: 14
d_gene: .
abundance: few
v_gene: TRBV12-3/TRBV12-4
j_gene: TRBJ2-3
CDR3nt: TGTGCCAGCAGTTTGACAGCCACGACAGATACGCAGTATTTT
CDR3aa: CASSLTATTDTQYF

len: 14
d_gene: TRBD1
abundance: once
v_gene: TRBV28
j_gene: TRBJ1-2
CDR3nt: TGTGCCAGCAGTTCTACAGGGGGGTGGTATGGCTACACCTTC
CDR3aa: CASSSTGGWYGYTF

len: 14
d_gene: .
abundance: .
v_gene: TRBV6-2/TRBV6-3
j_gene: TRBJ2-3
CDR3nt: TGTGCCAGCAGTTACGAAGGAATTTCAGATACGCAGTATTTT
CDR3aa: CASSYEGISDTQYF

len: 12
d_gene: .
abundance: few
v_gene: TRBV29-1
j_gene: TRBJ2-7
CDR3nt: TGCAGCGCTGGGGCGAGCGGGCGGGAGCAGTACTTC
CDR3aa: CSAGASGREQYF

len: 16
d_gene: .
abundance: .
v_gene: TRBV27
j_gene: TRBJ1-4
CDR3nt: TGTGCCAGCAGTTTATCGGTGGAGACAACTAATGAAAAACTGTTTTTT
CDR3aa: CASSLSVETTNEKLFF

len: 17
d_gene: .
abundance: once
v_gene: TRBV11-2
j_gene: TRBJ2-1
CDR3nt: TGTGCCAGCAGCTTAGGCCGCAGGGGCCAGTCCCACAATGAGCAGTTCTTC
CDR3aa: CASSLGRRGQSHNEQFF

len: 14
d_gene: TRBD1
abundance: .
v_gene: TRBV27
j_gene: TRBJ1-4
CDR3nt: TGTGCCAGCAGGCCCAGGGGGAAACTTGAAAAACTGTTTTTT
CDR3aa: CASRPRGKLEKLFF